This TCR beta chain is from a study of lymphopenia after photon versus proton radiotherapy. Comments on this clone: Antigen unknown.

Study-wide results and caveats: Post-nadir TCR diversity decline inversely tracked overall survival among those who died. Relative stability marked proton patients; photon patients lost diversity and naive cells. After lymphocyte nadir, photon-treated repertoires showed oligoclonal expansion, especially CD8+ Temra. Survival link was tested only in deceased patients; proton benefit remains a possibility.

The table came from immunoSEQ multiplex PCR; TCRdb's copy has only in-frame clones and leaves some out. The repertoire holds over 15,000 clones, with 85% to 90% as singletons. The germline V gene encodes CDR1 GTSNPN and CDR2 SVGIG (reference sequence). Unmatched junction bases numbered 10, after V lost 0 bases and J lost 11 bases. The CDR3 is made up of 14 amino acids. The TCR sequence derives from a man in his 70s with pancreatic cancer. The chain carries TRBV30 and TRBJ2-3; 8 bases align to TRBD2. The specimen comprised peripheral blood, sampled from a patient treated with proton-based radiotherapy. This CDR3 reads CAWSVGGGPRGQYF. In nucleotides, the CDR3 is TGTGCCTGGAGTGTGGGCGGGGGGCCTCGAGGGCAGTATTTT.